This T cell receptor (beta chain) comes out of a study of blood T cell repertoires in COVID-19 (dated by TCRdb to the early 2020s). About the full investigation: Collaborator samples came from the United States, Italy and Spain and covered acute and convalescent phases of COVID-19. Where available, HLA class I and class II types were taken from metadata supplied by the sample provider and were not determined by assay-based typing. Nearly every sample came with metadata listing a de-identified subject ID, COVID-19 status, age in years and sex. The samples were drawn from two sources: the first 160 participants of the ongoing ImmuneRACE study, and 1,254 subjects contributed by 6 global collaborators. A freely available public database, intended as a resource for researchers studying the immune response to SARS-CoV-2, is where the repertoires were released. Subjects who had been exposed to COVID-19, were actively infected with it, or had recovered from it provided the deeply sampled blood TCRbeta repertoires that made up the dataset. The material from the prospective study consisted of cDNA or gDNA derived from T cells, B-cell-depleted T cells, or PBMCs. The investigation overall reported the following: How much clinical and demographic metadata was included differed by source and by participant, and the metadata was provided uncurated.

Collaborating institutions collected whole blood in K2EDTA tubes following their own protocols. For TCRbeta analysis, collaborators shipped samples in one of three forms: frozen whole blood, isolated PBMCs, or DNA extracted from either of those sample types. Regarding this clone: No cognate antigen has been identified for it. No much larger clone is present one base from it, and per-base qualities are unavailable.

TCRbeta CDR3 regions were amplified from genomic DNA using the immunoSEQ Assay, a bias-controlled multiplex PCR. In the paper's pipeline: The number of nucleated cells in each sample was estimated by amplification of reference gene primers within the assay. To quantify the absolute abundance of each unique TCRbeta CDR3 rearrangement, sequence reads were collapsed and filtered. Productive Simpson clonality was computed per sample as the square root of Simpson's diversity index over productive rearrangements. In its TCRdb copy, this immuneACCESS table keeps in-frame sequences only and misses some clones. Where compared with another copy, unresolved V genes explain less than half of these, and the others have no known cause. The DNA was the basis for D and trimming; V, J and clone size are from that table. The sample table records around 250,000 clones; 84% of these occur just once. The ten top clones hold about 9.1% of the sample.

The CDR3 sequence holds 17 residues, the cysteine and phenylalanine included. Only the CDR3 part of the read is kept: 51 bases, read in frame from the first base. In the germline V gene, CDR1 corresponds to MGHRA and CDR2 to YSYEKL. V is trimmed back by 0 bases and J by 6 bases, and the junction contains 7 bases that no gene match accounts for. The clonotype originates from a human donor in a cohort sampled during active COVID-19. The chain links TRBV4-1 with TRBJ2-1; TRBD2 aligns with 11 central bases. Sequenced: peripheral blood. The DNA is TGCGCCAGCAGCCAAGATCTCGCACTAGCGGGAGTCAATGAGCAGTTCTTC. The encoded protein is CASSQDLALAGVNEQFF.